The sequence of this TCR beta chain was determined in a study of blood T cell repertoires in COVID-19. Looking at the study overall: Nucleic acid was either cDNA or gDNA, and it came from T cells, B-cell-depleted T cells, or PBMCs.

The protocol was immunoSEQ multiplex PCR, while the TCRdb copy is restricted to in-frame clones and leaves out a portion. The data show about 240,000 clones, approximately 86% seen once. The sequence was collected from a woman aged 40-49 years with acute COVID-19. The sequenced sample consisted of PBMCs or T cells enriched from blood (not recorded which).

The CDR3 is CASSNLLRTSSETQYF. The CDR3 DNA follows: TGTGCCAGTAGTAACCTACTCCGGACTAGCTCGGAGACCCAGTACTTC. The chain is built from TRBV19 and TRBJ2-5; 8 bases align to TRBD2. The CDR3 spans 16 residues. The germline CDR1 and CDR2 sequences are LNHDA and SQIVND (reference sequence). The trim removed 4 bases at V and 5 bases at J, leaving 12 bases unmatched.